Shown below are 23 T cell receptor beta chains from a single sample sequenced in a study of Graves' ophthalmopathy and Graves' hyperthyroidism. Scientists amplified the TCR beta CDR3 regions from RNA transcripts. RT-PCR was first run with HTBI primers, then multiplex PCR in a second round. TCRdb re-called the multiplex PCR reads with MiXCR, one entry per CDR3 protein. In the table there are about 1.1 million distinct CDR3 sequences, approximately 35% of which are singletons. The specimen was peripheral blood or thyroid tissue (not recorded which). The receptor source for this set is an adult man with Graves' hyperthyroidism.

With regard to this clonotype: Just one base apart from a much larger clone, this may be a read error. The chain carries TRBV20-1 and TRBJ1-1; no clear D. Germline-derived CDR1 and CDR2 are DFQATT and SNEGSKA (reference sequence). This CDR3 comprises 12 residues. CDR3 DNA sequence: TGCAGTTTGCCCACGACGGGCACTGAAACTTTCTTT. This codes for CSLPTTGTETFF.

This clonotype occurred many times. The V gene is TRBV15, the J gene TRBJ1-4; D ambiguous. V was cut by 8 bases and J by 4 bases, with 8 bases left in between. Germline V gene lookup returns CDR1 LNHNV and CDR2 YYDKDF (reference sequence). The length of the CDR3 is 12 residues. This CDR3 reads CATQINNEKLFF. The CDR3 DNA is TGTGCCACCCAAATTAATAATGAAAAACTGTTTTTT.

This clonotype appeared many times. The germline gene is not matched at one end of the junction; a read error may be the cause. The V and J genes are TRBV19 and TRBJ1-5, with a possible D match to TRBD1 (5 bases). Germline V lookup: CDR1 LNHDA, CDR2 SQIVND (reference sequence). This CDR3 is 17 amino acids long. The CDR3 DNA sequence: TGTGCCAGTAGTTTAGACGGCAGGGTGATTGGCAATCAGCCCCAGCATTTT. Protein sequence: CASSLDGRVIGNQPQHF.

This clonotype was observed many times. The chain carries TRBV11-2 and TRBJ1-5; D uncertain. Looked up from germline, CDR1 is SGHAT and CDR2 is FQNNGV. The CDR3 covers 15 residues. The V and J ends lost 5 bases and 1 base respectively, with 12 bases between them. The CDR3 DNA follows: TGTGCCAGCAGCCCTGGGGTAGCGAGCAATCAGCCCCAGCATTTT. It specifies CASSPGVASNQPQHF.

The gene calls are TRBV6-2 or TRBV6-3 and TRBJ2-2; TRBD2 agrees at 9 bases. CDR3 length: 17 amino acids. V shed 3 bases, J shed 5 bases, and the junction held 10 bases outside the gene matches. Germline CDR1 and CDR2: MNHEY and SVGEGT. In nucleotides, the CDR3 is TGTGCCAGCAGTTATATAGCGGGAGCTGGAGAGACCGGGGAGCTGTTTTTT. It specifies CASSYIAGAGETGELFF.

This clonotype occurred many times. V and J are TRBV7-2 and TRBJ1-1; D is undetermined. Germline values: CDR1 SGHTA, CDR2 FQGNSA. The ends were cut back, 9 bases at V and 0 bases at J, with 11 bases in the middle. The CDR3 runs 13 residues. Here the CDR3 DNA reads TGTGCCAGTAGTCGGGGTATGAACACTGAAGCTTTCTTT. It is translated as CASSRGMNTEAFF.

This clonotype was seen ten or more times. The V gene is TRBV7-2, the J gene TRBJ1-2; D gene uncertain. Germline CDR1 SGHTA, CDR2 FQGNSA. This CDR3 spans 14 amino acids. Trimming took off 2 bases at V and 3 bases at J, with 10 bases between the two ends. The CDR3 bases are TGTGCCAGCAGCTTACAGGAACAGCACTATGGCTACACCTTC. Residues: CASSLQEQHYGYTF. The whole variable domain, remainder taken from reference TRBV7-2 and TRBJ1-2, is GAGVSQSPSNKVTEKGKDVELRCDPISGHTALYWYRQSLGQGLEFLIYFQGNSAPDKSGLPSDRFSAERTGGSVSTLTIQRTQQEDSAVYLCASSLQEQHYGYTFGSGTRLTVV.

This clonotype was counted between two and nine times. This chain connects TRBV3-1 to TRBJ2-5; 7 bases line up with TRBD2. V shed 4 bases, J shed 2 bases, and the junction held 4 bases outside the gene matches. The germline V gene encodes CDR1 LGHDT and CDR2 YNNKEL (reference sequence). The CDR3 contains 14 residues. The CDR3 bases are TGTGCCAGCAGCCGCGGGAGAGAGCAAGAGACCCAGTACTTC. Amino acids: CASSRGREQETQYF.

Regarding this clonotype: A single base separates this from a much larger clone, so it may be a read error. This chain joins TRBV15 and TRBJ2-2; TRBD1 matches at 7 bases. CDR1 is LNHNV and CDR2 is YYDKDF in the germline V gene (reference sequence). The CDR3 is made up of 17 amino acids. The junction had 9 bases not matched to a gene; V was cut back by 1 base and J by 4 bases. CDR3 nucleotides: TGTGCCACCAGCAGAGTACAGGGACAGAGAAGCACCGGGGAGCTGTTTTTT. Amino acids: CATSRVQGQRSTGELFF.

This clonotype was found a few times. The chain joins TRBV10-2 to TRBJ2-7; perhaps TRBD1 as D (6 bases). Germline CDR1 and CDR2: WSHSY and SAAADI. V was pared by 2 bases and J by 3 bases, with 23 bases between. The CDR3 has 18 amino acids. The CDR3 region has the DNA TGCGCCAGCAGTGAGCCGGACAGTCTTTTAAACTATGGCTACGAGCAGTACTTC. Translation: CASSEPDSLLNYGYEQYF.

This chain links TRBV7-3 with TRBJ1-3; TRBD1 might be the D (6 bases). The CDR3 covers 16 residues. Per germline, CDR1 SGHTA and CDR2 FQGTGA. V was clipped by 2 bases and J by 2 bases, with 13 bases between them. CDR3 nucleotide sequence: TGTGCCAGCAGCTTAGGGGCGGGGGCTACTGGAAACACCATATATTTT. Its translation: CASSLGAGATGNTIYF.

This clonotype was seen repeatedly, ten times or more. CDR3 in amino acids: CASLRQETQYF. In DNA, the CDR3 is TGTGCCAGCTTAAGGCAAGAGACCCAGTACTTC. The chain links TRBV6-2 or TRBV6-3 to TRBJ2-5, with D unclear. The CDR3 is made up of 11 amino acids. CDR1 is MNHEY and CDR2 is SVGEGT in the germline V gene. V gave up 8 bases and J gave up 2 bases, with 6 bases separating them.

This clonotype was found a few times. This chain links TRBV20-1 with TRBJ1-5; D remains unclear. CDR3 length equals 14 residues. Germline CDR1 DFQATT, CDR2 SNEGSKA (reference sequence). Deletions cut 2 bases from V and 0 bases from J, with 8 bases between. Here the CDR3 DNA reads TGCAGTGCTAGAATCCGAAATAGCAATCAGCCCCAGCATTTT. Protein: CSARIRNSNQPQHF.

The rearrangement links TRBV28 to TRBJ2-7; D gene ambiguous. Germline V CDR1 and CDR2: MDHEN, SYDVKM. This CDR3 is 12 amino acids long. V gave up 7 bases and J gave up 3 bases, with 10 bases separating them. The CDR3 loop reads CASTQRNYEQYF. The CDR3 DNA reads as TGTGCCAGCACTCAGCGAAACTACGAGCAGTACTTC. Filled out from reference TRBV28 and TRBJ2-7, the complete variable domain reads DVKVTQSSRYLVKRTGEKVFLECVQDMDHENMFWYRQDPGLGLRLIYFSYDVKMKEKGDIPEGYSVSREKKERFSLILESASTNQTSMYLCASTQRNYEQYFGPGTRLTVT.

This clonotype was found a few times. The V gene is TRBV2, the J gene TRBJ2-5; 7 bases are a match to TRBD2. The length of the CDR3 is 16 residues. The trim removed 6 bases at V and 4 bases at J, leaving 14 bases unmatched. Per the germline V gene, CDR1 is SNHLY and CDR2 is FYNNEI. The CDR3 region has the DNA TGTGCCAGCAGACTCAACAGACTAGCTGGTGGAGAGACCCAGTACTTC. Translated, it gives CASRLNRLAGGETQYF. Full variable domain (missing parts from reference TRBV2 and TRBJ2-5): EPEVTQTPSHQVTQMGQEVILRCVPISNHLYFYWYRQILGQKVEFLVSFYNNEISEKSEIFDDQFSVERPDGSNFTLKIRSTKLEDSAMYFCASRLNRLAGGETQYFGPGTRLLVL.

In its sample, this clonotype was seen many times. The V and J genes are TRBV5-1 and TRBJ2-7, with 13 bases that match TRBD2. Germline values: CDR1 SGHRS, CDR2 YFSETQ. The CDR3 runs to 15 residues. J lost 4 bases, V lost 4 bases, and 5 bases had no gene match. This CDR3 is CASSTWTSGSYEQYF. The CDR3 coding sequence is TGCGCCAGCAGCACCTGGACTAGCGGGAGTTACGAGCAGTACTTC. The entire variable domain, with the rest obtained from reference TRBV5-1 and TRBJ2-7, is as follows: KAGVTQTPRYLIKTRGQQVTLSCSPISGHRSVSWYQQTPGQGLQFLFEYFSETQRNKGNFPGRFSGRQFSNSRSEMNVSTLELGDSALYLCASSTWTSGSYEQYFGPGTRLTVT.

The table lists this clonotype with a count of one. CDR3 protein: CASSEPVETQHF. CDR3 nucleotide sequence: TGCGCCAGCAGCGAGCCAGTCGAGACCCAGCATTTT. The chain employs TRBV5-1 and TRBJ1-5; D call uncertain. Trimming left V 4 bases short and J 11 bases short, with 13 bases between. Germline V gene lookup returns CDR1 SGHRS and CDR2 YFSETQ. The CDR3 consists of 12 residues.

Only a few counts were recorded for this clonotype. The J gene is TRBJ1-1, the V gene TRBV5-6; 9 nucleotides match TRBD1. CDR1 SGHDT and CDR2 YYEEEE come from the germline V gene. The V gene end was trimmed by 4 bases and the J gene end by 7 bases; junction bases not matched to a gene: 14. CDR3 length: 16 residues. The CDR3 protein is CASSRMGTGYVDEAFF. DNA for the CDR3: TGTGCCAGCAGCCGAATGGGGACAGGGTACGTTGATGAAGCTTTCTTT.

The rearrangement joins TRBV6-5 to TRBJ2-3, with D uncertain. The germline V and J ends were trimmed by 2 bases and 0 bases, with 9 bases remaining between them. The CDR3 is 15 amino acids. Germline values: CDR1 MNHEY, CDR2 SVGAGI. The CDR3 region has the DNA TGTGCCAGCAGTTACCAACAGATTAGCACAGATACGCAGTATTTT. Translating gives CASSYQQISTDTQYF.

The chain couples TRBV10-3 to TRBJ1-5; 10 bases agree with TRBD1. The CDR3 runs 18 residues. V trimming: 2 bases; J trimming: 7 bases; junction bases outside the gene matches: 14. Germline V CDR1 and CDR2: ENHRY, SYGVKD. In DNA, the CDR3 is TGTGCCATCAGTGAGAGGGGAGACAGGGGGCGGGCAGACCAGCCCCAGCATTTT. This gives the protein CAISERGDRGRADQPQHF.

This sequence joins TRBV7-9 and TRBJ2-7, with a possible D match to TRBD1 (7 bases). The CDR3 sequence is 15 residues long. From germline, CDR1 is SEHNR and CDR2 FQNEAQ (reference sequence). V was clipped by 5 bases and J by 2 bases, with 16 bases between them. The CDR3 here is CASSAGQIGTYEQYF. The CDR3 DNA follows: TGTGCCAGCAGCGCGGGACAGATTGGAACCTACGAGCAGTACTTC.

This clonotype was counted only a few times. The chain uses TRBV28 and TRBJ2-7; no firm D call. The CDR3 has 14 residues. The V end was cut by 3 bases, the J end by 3 bases, with 12 bases between. CDR1 and CDR2 (germline): MDHEN, SYDVKM. The CDR3 DNA is TGTGCCAGCAGTTTTAGGGTCACCGACTACGAGCAGTACTTC. It translates to CASSFRVTDYEQYF.

V gene TRBV25-1 combines with J gene TRBJ2-2; possibly TRBD2 for D (5 bases). The CDR3 extends over 14 amino acids. V shed 6 bases and J shed 7 bases, with 15 bases lying between them. Germline CDR1 is MGHDK and CDR2 is SYGVNS. CDR3 protein: CASSLAGDSGELFF. The CDR3 DNA follows: TGTGCCAGCAGCTTAGCCGGGGATAGCGGGGAGCTGTTTTTT.